The T cell receptor beta chain described here comes from a study of T-cell memory formation after mild COVID-19. Regarding the study as a whole: There was no confirmation that second-wave clones peaking on day 37 were SARS-CoV-2 specific.

Amplification by 5'RACE using constant-segment primers produced TCR alpha and TCR beta cDNA libraries that carried sample barcodes and UMIs. TCRdb reprocessed the 5' RACE reads with MiXCR, giving one entry per CDR3 protein. The sample has about 430,000 distinct CDR3 sequences, 20% to 30% seen once. Notes on this clonotype: Its antigen remains unidentified.

There are 15 residues in the CDR3. The germline V gene has CDR1 MNHNY and CDR2 SVGAGI (reference sequence). V was cut by 2 bases and J by 2 bases, with 10 bases left in between. Sequencing was carried out using PBMCs or a T cell subset sorted from them (not recorded which). The rearrangement joins TRBV6-6 to TRBJ1-3; D is unresolved. This receptor was obtained from an adult woman who had mild COVID-19 (a few samples of this study predate the infection). Cell type and time point are not known. The CDR3 here is CASSYPDPPGNTIYF. As DNA, the CDR3 is TGTGCCAGCAGTTACCCGGACCCCCCTGGAAACACCATATATTTT.